This TCR beta chain derives from a study of shared clonotypes between healthy human individuals (dated by TCRdb to about 2020). Background on the whole study: The cohort comprised two women and a few men aged 18 to 49 years. Between about 0.8 and 8.9 billion PBMCs per donor were obtained by leukapheresis. For each donor, three plates each were used for CD4 naive and CD4 memory, two plates were used for CD8 naive, and one plate was used for CD8 memory. Libraries were prepared and TCR repertoires were sequenced by different laboratories using diverse techniques, in order to increase sequencing depth and limit assay-specific biases. To estimate repertoire size and how much clonotype sharing occurs between individuals, the study deeply sequenced the blood TCR repertoires of about five healthy adults.

Using the deep immunoSEQ assay, TCR CDR3 regions were amplified from genomic DNA by multiplex PCR. For each cell subset, the extracted genomic DNA was distributed evenly across all wells of several immunoSEQ 96-well plates, and each plate served as one replicate. Each replicate PCR for sorted subsets received around 200 ng genomic DNA, equal to tens of thousands of T cell genomes. Purified libraries were quantified with a Qubit 3.0 fluorometer, sized on a Bioanalyzer 2100, and re-quantified with the KAPA Library Quantification kit. Every immunoSEQ 96-well plate was sequenced on a dedicated single-read 150-cycle Illumina NextSeq 550 flow cell. In the paper's pipeline: The immunoSEQ output contained only junctional sequences without quality scores, so filtering could not match that applied to full-length reads. To assign V/J genes and CDR3, sequences were annotated using PyIR, a Python wrapper for IgBLAST v1.9, with IMGT germline references. Reads were removed for weak V/J assignments (E-value above 1e-6), missing CDR3, stop codons, out-of-frame junctions, or ambiguous translated residues. V3J clonotypes were defined as sequences sharing the same inferred V gene, J gene, and CDR3 amino acid sequence. The percentage overlap between two repertoires was calculated by dividing the number of shared unique clonotypes by the size of the smaller repertoire. RTK rarefaction, the Chao1 estimator, and Recon v2.1 estimates of unobserved clonotypes were used to assess repertoire richness. Generation probabilities were computed with OLGA for all TCRbeta clonotypes obtained by the gDNA method from several donors. Imported from immuneACCESS, the table was reduced by TCRdb to in-frame sequences with V and J called. These copies leave out some clones; in studies compared against another copy, an unresolved V gene accounts for under half, and the cause of the remainder is not known. V and J calls and clone size are copied from that table; D and trimming were computed from the DNA. For this sample there are over a million clones; 75% to 80% appear just once. Roughly 0.57% of the sample is taken by the ten largest.

Reading the germline V gene gives CDR1 KGHSH and CDR2 LQKENI. Ends trimmed: V by 4 bases, J by 0 bases; bases unmatched to a gene: 10. From its cysteine to its phenylalanine, the CDR3 spans 17 amino acids. This entry keeps only the CDR3 DNA: 51 bases, framed from base 1. On the study overall, not on this receptor specifically: About 5% of naive CD4, 3.5% of naive CD8, 2% to 2.5% of memory CD4, and 0.4% of memory CD8 clonotypes were shared across several donors. The small number of donors limited the genetic and exposure-history diversity represented. Pairwise subsampling indicated that sequencing depth was expected to affect the degree of clonotype sharing among donors. Sampling was limited to blood, and TCR repertoires in tissue likely differ from TCR repertoires in blood. Incomplete sequencing was indicated by rarefaction of sorted-subset datasets, despite the large sequencing depth. Larger estimated clonotype richness was generally found for naive subsets than for memory subsets. Higher generation probabilities were observed for clonotypes shared by all four sorted-subset donors than for non-shared clonotypes.

Points on this clone: It has no known antigen specificity. No much larger clonotype is one base removed from it; base qualities were not supplied.

The donors were healthy, HIV-negative adults with no recently reported acute infections or vaccinations. All donors were Caucasian adults living in Nashville, Tennessee, USA. CD4+ T cells were enriched by magnetic negative selection, after which naive cells were positively selected on CD45RA and the negative fraction was taken as the memory subset. Blood was collected by leukapheresis, and PBMCs were isolated by Ficoll-Histopaque density gradient centrifugation and then cryopreserved in liquid nitrogen vapor phase. Purity and quantity of every magnetically sorted T cell population were checked by analytical flow cytometry. Genomic DNA was isolated from every sorted fraction and measured by UV absorbance on a Nanodrop 2000c.

The chain is made from TRBV18 and TRBJ1-2; 8 middle bases align to TRBD1. This sequence was found in a young man in good health. Some clones in this sample may be carry-over from other donors' samples. The sample was memory CD4+ T cells from PBMCs. Taken with the paper, the label for cell subset or site translates to: CD45RA-negative fraction. At the DNA level, the sequence is TGTGCCAGCTCACGGAGTGGACAGGGCCCCGCTAACTATGGCTACACCTTC. It is translated as CASSRSGQGPANYGYTF.